This T cell receptor (beta chain) was captured in a study of long-term antiretroviral therapy in people with HIV. Findings of the study overall: Increased diversity was seen after ART, yet it remained lower than in transplant donor controls. Every time point showed a repertoire led by clones expanded before ART. Blood sampling spanned 2004 to 2017, possibly under older ART regimens.

This clone counts as medium-sized (0.01 to 0.1%). Its antigen is not identified. The germline V gene has CDR1 SNHLY and CDR2 FYNNEI. CDR3 length: 12 amino acids. V lost 6 bases, J lost 4 bases, and 10 bases lay in between. An immunoSEQ assay, version v3.0, was performed at survey level. The repertoire was sequenced with immunoSEQ multiplex PCR; TCRdb's copy has only in-frame clones and lacks some. The sample carries 30,000 or so clones, about 85% recorded once. The chain carries TRBV2 and TRBJ2-7; D is ambiguous. This specimen consisted of unsorted PBMCs, obtained 3 years after starting antiretroviral therapy. The TCR originated in a middle-aged man with HIV. The CDR3 nucleotides are TGTGCCAGCAGCATTGAACGGTACGAGCAGTACTTC. Its translation: CASSIERYEQYF.